Listed below are T cell receptor beta chains from one sample, sequenced in a study of cytomegalovirus exposure and HLA in healthy donors. Method: immunoSEQ multiplex PCR; TCRdb's copy keeps in-frame clones and lacks some. The sample consists of roughly 190,000 clones, 65% to 90% of them appearing once. Sequencing was performed on PBMCs. The receptors were sampled from a man aged 40-55 years in good health and CMV-seropositive. CDR3s include the opening cysteine and the closing phenylalanine or tryptophan. D genes are given only for firm matches. A clone size is listed for some rows: how often the clone was seen (once, few, many), or a class if it is expanded.

d_call: .
clone_size: .
cdr3_length: 15
v_call: TRBV6-6
j_call: TRBJ1-1
cdr3_aa: CASSFYIQGQSEAFF
cdr3_nt: TGTGCCAGCAGTTTCTACATCCAAGGACAGTCTGAAGCTTTCTTT

d_call: .
clone_size: .
cdr3_length: 13
v_call: TRBV5-4
j_call: TRBJ1-1
cdr3_aa: CASSQQGDTEAFF
cdr3_nt: TGTGCCAGCAGCCAACAGGGTGACACTGAAGCTTTCTTT

d_call: .
clone_size: few
cdr3_length: 14
v_call: TRBV7-2
j_call: TRBJ1-5
cdr3_aa: CASSSQGGNQPQHF
cdr3_nt: TGTGCCAGCAGCTCACAGGGTGGCAATCAGCCCCAGCATTTT

d_call: .
clone_size: .
cdr3_length: 16
v_call: TRBV7-2
j_call: TRBJ1-4
cdr3_aa: CASSLRGGANNEKLFF
cdr3_nt: TGTGCCAGCAGCTTACGGGGGGGAGCCAATAATGAAAAACTGTTTTTT

d_call: TRBD2
clone_size: .
cdr3_length: 17
v_call: TRBV19
j_call: TRBJ2-1
cdr3_aa: CASSGRWSGGVDNEQFF
cdr3_nt: TGTGCCAGTAGTGGTCGGTGGAGCGGGGGCGTCGACAATGAGCAGTTCTTC

d_call: .
clone_size: .
cdr3_length: 14
v_call: TRBV30
j_call: TRBJ1-1
cdr3_aa: CAWAPDSLNTEAFF
cdr3_nt: TGTGCCTGGGCCCCCGACAGTCTGAACACTGAAGCTTTCTTT

d_call: TRBD2
clone_size: .
cdr3_length: 15
v_call: TRBV9
j_call: TRBJ2-2
cdr3_aa: CASSVGLAGTGELFF
cdr3_nt: TGTGCCAGCAGCGTAGGGCTAGCGGGGACCGGGGAGCTGTTTTTT

d_call: .
clone_size: once
cdr3_length: 15
v_call: TRBV4-3
j_call: TRBJ2-2
cdr3_aa: CASSQAGGGAGELFF
cdr3_nt: TGCGCCAGCAGCCAAGCCGGAGGTGGCGCCGGGGAGCTGTTTTTT

d_call: .
clone_size: .
cdr3_length: 16
v_call: TRBV27
j_call: TRBJ2-2
cdr3_aa: CASSPGMPDGSGELFF
cdr3_nt: TGTGCCAGCAGTCCGGGGATGCCTGACGGGTCCGGGGAGCTGTTTTTT

d_call: .
clone_size: few
cdr3_length: 12
v_call: TRBV5-4
j_call: TRBJ1-2
cdr3_aa: CASSTAGYGYTF
cdr3_nt: TGTGCCAGCAGCACGGCAGGGTACGGCTACACCTTC

d_call: TRBD1
clone_size: .
cdr3_length: 15
v_call: TRBV27
j_call: TRBJ1-5
cdr3_aa: CASSFQGQGRQPQHF
cdr3_nt: TGTGCCAGCAGTTTCCAGGGACAGGGACGTCAGCCCCAGCATTTT

d_call: TRBD1
clone_size: .
cdr3_length: 15
v_call: TRBV9
j_call: TRBJ1-2
cdr3_aa: CASSVGTGGDYGYTF
cdr3_nt: TGTGCCAGCAGCGTAGGGACAGGGGGCGATTATGGCTACACCTTC

d_call: TRBD1
clone_size: .
cdr3_length: 15
v_call: TRBV9
j_call: TRBJ1-3
cdr3_aa: CASSATGTGGNTIYF
cdr3_nt: TGTGCCAGCAGCGCAACCGGGACAGGGGGAAACACCATATATTTT

d_call: .
clone_size: few
cdr3_length: 15
v_call: TRBV7-9
j_call: TRBJ2-7
cdr3_aa: CASSLGAGVSYEQYF
cdr3_nt: TGTGCCAGCAGCTTAGGGGCAGGGGTCTCCTACGAGCAGTACTTC

d_call: .
clone_size: .
cdr3_length: 13
v_call: TRBV6-5
j_call: TRBJ1-1
cdr3_aa: CASSSGGNTEAFF
cdr3_nt: TGTGCCAGCAGCTCGGGAGGGAACACTGAAGCTTTCTTT

d_call: .
clone_size: few
cdr3_length: 13
v_call: TRBV18
j_call: TRBJ2-7
cdr3_aa: CASSPKASYEQYF
cdr3_nt: TGTGCCAGCTCACCAAAAGCCTCCTACGAGCAGTACTTC

d_call: .
clone_size: .
cdr3_length: 14
v_call: TRBV9
j_call: TRBJ2-7
cdr3_aa: CASSVEGVGLEQYF
cdr3_nt: TGTGCCAGCAGCGTAGAAGGAGTGGGTCTCGAGCAGTACTTC

d_call: .
clone_size: .
cdr3_length: 16
v_call: TRBV6-4
j_call: TRBJ1-2
cdr3_aa: CASSDAGRADYYGYTF
cdr3_nt: TGTGCCAGCAGTGACGCGGGTCGGGCAGATTACTATGGCTACACCTTC

d_call: TRBD2
clone_size: .
cdr3_length: 16
v_call: TRBV4-3
j_call: TRBJ2-2
cdr3_aa: CASSPTAGEFTGELFF
cdr3_nt: TGCGCCAGCAGCCCTACAGCGGGGGAATTCACCGGGGAGCTGTTTTTT

d_call: .
clone_size: .
cdr3_length: 16
v_call: TRBV7-9
j_call: TRBJ2-3
cdr3_aa: CASSRHTGLSTDTQYF
cdr3_nt: TGTGCCAGCAGCCGTCATACGGGACTGAGCACAGATACGCAGTATTTT

d_call: .
clone_size: .
cdr3_length: 14
v_call: TRBV5-1
j_call: TRBJ2-7
cdr3_aa: CASSLGLGGYEQYF
cdr3_nt: TGCGCCAGCAGCTTGGGTTTAGGGGGCTACGAGCAGTACTTC

d_call: TRBD1
clone_size: .
cdr3_length: 15
v_call: TRBV15
j_call: TRBJ1-1
cdr3_aa: CATSGLQGENTEAFF
cdr3_nt: TGTGCCACCAGCGGGTTACAGGGGGAGAACACTGAAGCTTTCTTT

d_call: TRBD2
clone_size: .
cdr3_length: 18
v_call: TRBV4-3
j_call: TRBJ2-7
cdr3_aa: CASSQEWTSGDGYYEQYF
cdr3_nt: TGCGCCAGCAGCCAAGAGTGGACTAGCGGTGATGGGTACTACGAGCAGTACTTC

d_call: .
clone_size: .
cdr3_length: 14
v_call: TRBV7-2
j_call: TRBJ1-4
cdr3_aa: CASSEGQGNEKLFF
cdr3_nt: TGTGCCAGCAGTGAGGGTCAGGGGAATGAAAAACTGTTTTTT

d_call: .
clone_size: few
cdr3_length: 17
v_call: TRBV7-9
j_call: TRBJ2-1
cdr3_aa: CASSGQRQASSYNEQFF
cdr3_nt: TGTGCCAGCAGCGGTCAGAGACAGGCGAGCTCCTACAATGAGCAGTTCTTC

d_call: .
clone_size: once
cdr3_length: 15
v_call: TRBV6-6
j_call: TRBJ2-1
cdr3_aa: CASLRGRSSYNEQFF
cdr3_nt: TGTGCCAGCCTGCGGGGGCGCTCCTCCTACAATGAGCAGTTCTTC

d_call: TRBD1
clone_size: .
cdr3_length: 13
v_call: TRBV6-1
j_call: TRBJ1-1
cdr3_aa: CASQGEENTEAFF
cdr3_nt: TGTGCCAGTCAGGGGGAAGAGAACACTGAAGCTTTCTTT

d_call: .
clone_size: .
cdr3_length: 16
v_call: TRBV9
j_call: TRBJ1-1
cdr3_aa: CASSVGVAGVDTEAFF
cdr3_nt: TGTGCCAGCAGCGTAGGGGTTGCGGGGGTTGATACTGAAGCTTTCTTT

d_call: .
clone_size: once
cdr3_length: 14
v_call: TRBV11-3
j_call: TRBJ2-7
cdr3_aa: CASSEGGATYEQYF
cdr3_nt: TGTGCCAGCAGCGAAGGGGGGGCCACCTACGAGCAGTACTTC

d_call: .
clone_size: .
cdr3_length: 13
v_call: TRBV2
j_call: TRBJ2-5
cdr3_aa: CASSFQGTETQYF
cdr3_nt: TGTGCCAGCAGTTTCCAGGGTACAGAGACCCAGTACTTC

d_call: TRBD2
clone_size: .
cdr3_length: 16
v_call: TRBV5-1
j_call: TRBJ2-1
cdr3_aa: CASIRGGSLGVDEQFF
cdr3_nt: TGCGCCAGCATTCGGGGGGGCTCCTTGGGGGTCGATGAGCAGTTCTTC

d_call: .
clone_size: .
cdr3_length: 16
v_call: TRBV7-9
j_call: TRBJ2-4
cdr3_aa: CASSPMGDLAKNIQYF
cdr3_nt: TGTGCCAGCAGCCCGATGGGAGATTTAGCCAAAAACATTCAGTACTTC

d_call: .
clone_size: .
cdr3_length: 16
v_call: TRBV12-5
j_call: TRBJ2-3
cdr3_aa: CASGSLTSSGTDTQYF
cdr3_nt: TGTGCTAGTGGTTCCCTCACTAGTTCTGGCACAGATACGCAGTATTTT

d_call: TRBD1
clone_size: .
cdr3_length: 12
v_call: TRBV2
j_call: TRBJ1-6
cdr3_aa: CASRTGGSPLHF
cdr3_nt: TGTGCCAGCAGGACAGGGGGTTCACCCCTCCACTTT

d_call: .
clone_size: .
cdr3_length: 12
v_call: TRBV5-4
j_call: TRBJ1-2
cdr3_aa: CASSLTGLGYTF
cdr3_nt: TGTGCCAGCAGCTTGACAGGGTTAGGCTACACCTTC

d_call: TRBD1
clone_size: .
cdr3_length: 15
v_call: TRBV7-3
j_call: TRBJ1-2
cdr3_aa: CASSLHPGGDYGYTF
cdr3_nt: TGTGCCAGCAGCCTCCATCCAGGGGGCGACTATGGCTACACCTTC

d_call: TRBD1
clone_size: .
cdr3_length: 16
v_call: TRBV5-4
j_call: TRBJ1-4
cdr3_aa: CASSSLTGEGHEKLFF
cdr3_nt: TGTGCCAGCAGCTCATTGACAGGGGAGGGACATGAAAAACTGTTTTTT

d_call: .
clone_size: .
cdr3_length: 13
v_call: TRBV2
j_call: TRBJ2-7
cdr3_aa: CATPRGSGYEQYF
cdr3_nt: TGTGCCACTCCCCGAGGTAGCGGCTACGAGCAGTACTTC

d_call: TRBD1
clone_size: .
cdr3_length: 17
v_call: TRBV4-1
j_call: TRBJ2-7
cdr3_aa: CASSRVRGTGNSYEQYF
cdr3_nt: TGCGCCAGCAGCCGGGTGCGGGGGACAGGGAACTCCTACGAGCAGTACTTC

d_call: TRBD2
clone_size: .
cdr3_length: 14
v_call: TRBV11-3
j_call: TRBJ2-2
cdr3_aa: CASSLLGGTGELFF
cdr3_nt: TGTGCCAGCAGCTTACTCGGGGGGACCGGGGAGCTGTTTTTT

d_call: TRBD1
clone_size: .
cdr3_length: 13
v_call: TRBV7-8
j_call: TRBJ2-3
cdr3_aa: CASSLETGYTQYF
cdr3_nt: TGTGCCAGCAGCTTAGAGACAGGGTATACGCAGTATTTT

d_call: TRBD1
clone_size: medium-sized
cdr3_length: 13
v_call: TRBV5-1
j_call: TRBJ2-7
cdr3_aa: CASGSRGGDEQYF
cdr3_nt: TGCGCCAGCGGGTCCCGAGGGGGCGACGAGCAGTACTTC